This T cell receptor (beta chain) was observed in a study of T cells expressing NK-cell markers. Notes on the study in general: These clonotypes also led the CD3+CD56-NKG2C+ fraction in a handful of donors.

Of note for this clonotype: Antigen unknown.

From its re-call of the 5' RACE reads, TCRdb lists each CDR3 protein once, without DNA. The table gives 500,000 to 600,000 distinct CDR3 sequences; the top ten clones make up 3.5% to 4.5% of it. Germline V gene sequence: CDR1 LNHDA, CDR2 SQIVND (reference sequence). This CDR3 has 15 residues. Sequencing was done on a sample of blood T cells: a sorted CD56 or NKG2C T cell subset, CD4+ or CD8+ T cells, or bulk PBMC T cells (not recorded which). This clonotype was sampled from a man in his late teens or twenties in good health. This sequence joins TRBV19 and TRBJ2-5. This chain's CDR3 is CASSRSWNLQETQYF.